These T cell receptor beta chains were read from a single sample in a study of identical twins. Via MiXCR, TCRdb re-called the 5' RACE reads, giving one row per CDR3 protein. The table has 200,000 to 250,000 distinct CDR3 sequences, around 8% seen once. Another study also made use of these data, one on yellow fever vaccine responses in identical twins.

The sequenced material came from memory (CD45RO+) T cells sorted from blood. The receptor source for this set is a woman aged 18-30 years in good health. Both conserved end residues are part of each CDR3. The order of the fields is V gene, J gene, CDR3 protein.

>TRBV7-8|TRBJ2-7
CASSLTTRGPYEQYF
>TRBV2|TRBJ2-1
CASSVGGRGGNEQFF
>TRBV28|TRBJ2-3
CASSRDPVADTQYF
>TRBV6-2/TRBV6-3|TRBJ2-1
CASSAENEQFF
>TRBV27|TRBJ2-5
CASRGLAEGTQYF
>TRBV5-6|TRBJ2-4
CASWRSGENIQYF
>TRBV6-4|TRBJ1-1
CASSDSILPTNEAFF
>TRBV11-2|TRBJ2-5
CASSRGGQETQYF
>TRBV5-4|TRBJ2-1
CASSLARTSGDGNEQFF
>TRBV30|TRBJ2-5
CAWSGVTQKTQYF
>TRBV20-1|TRBJ2-2
CSARSDRDWKTGELFF
>TRBV28|TRBJ2-7
CASSLAGESYEQYF
>TRBV18|TRBJ2-1
CASSRGTGGYNEQFF
>TRBV29-1|TRBJ1-2
CSAQGLDGYTF
>TRBV29-1|TRBJ2-3
CSVVGSPTHADTQYF
>TRBV4-3|TRBJ2-4
CASSQDFVSQPRAKNIQYF
>TRBV7-2|TRBJ2-5
CASSTLRRISETQYF
>TRBV10-3|TRBJ2-1
CAIRRTSGSLRNEQFF
>TRBV6-2/TRBV6-3|TRBJ2-7
CASSYPRGQGLDEQYF
>TRBV12-3/TRBV12-4|TRBJ2-7
CASSLREPSLYEQYF
>TRBV7-2|TRBJ2-2
CASSLVPGHGSTGELFF
>TRBV3-1|TRBJ2-3
CASSHLGTDTQYF
>TRBV6-6|TRBJ2-5
CASKGGAETQYF
>TRBV14|TRBJ2-3
CASSQGWGRKTTDTQYF
>TRBV5-4|TRBJ1-1
CASSPDRANTEAFF
>TRBV11-1|TRBJ2-5
CASSRPRRRQETQYF
>TRBV3-1|TRBJ2-7
CASSQVADYEQYF
>TRBV6-2/TRBV6-3|TRBJ2-2
CASTPRTGMDTGELFF
>TRBV29-1|TRBJ2-7
CSVAEGPEREQYF
>TRBV28|TRBJ2-5
CASSRRTAEETQYF
>TRBV14|TRBJ1-4
CASSQIGQGESEKLFF
>TRBV5-6|TRBJ2-1
CASSPRRGLDYNEQFF
>TRBV7-9|TRBJ2-1
CASSQLARPNEQFF
>TRBV7-9|TRBJ2-5
CASSLNAVGDQYF
>TRBV3-1|TRBJ2-5
CASSQGTGVLETQYF
>TRBV29-1|TRBJ2-7
CSVVAGTYEQYF
>TRBV5-8|TRBJ1-1
CASSSYSRVNTEAFF
>TRBV2|TRBJ1-2
CASSDQGIGGYGYTF
>TRBV6-5|TRBJ2-3
CASSYQGLAGGQETQYF
>TRBV5-6|TRBJ1-6
CASSPSTRVSPLHF
>TRBV7-2|TRBJ2-5
CASSSLRGPQETQYF
>TRBV29-1|TRBJ2-7
CSVARGDEQYF
>TRBV4-3|TRBJ2-7
CASSQGYRVGEQYF
>TRBV19|TRBJ2-3
CASGGIDTQYF
>TRBV20-1|TRBJ2-7
CSARDSWGLRPYEQYF
>TRBV6-6|TRBJ1-1
CASSEMRNTEAFF
>TRBV28|TRBJ1-2
CASCLGGYYGYTF
>TRBV2|TRBJ2-2
CASTVSGTSGRNLGELFF
>TRBV5-1|TRBJ2-2
CASSLGQGDAGELFF
>TRBV4-2|TRBJ2-1
CASSQNPAGASYEQFF
>TRBV2|TRBJ2-5
CASSDRGYVATQYF
>TRBV5-1|TRBJ2-6
CASSLGTGVGANVLTF
>TRBV6-1|TRBJ2-3
CASSETSGGADTQYF